This T cell receptor (beta chain) was profiled in a study of beta chain features in type 1 diabetes. Findings of the study overall: TCRB CDR3s from Type 1 diabetes patients were moderately but significantly shorter in all four CD4+ subsets.

Germline values: CDR1 MNHEY, CDR2 SVGAGI. The CDR3 length is 13 residues. V was cut by 5 bases and J by 1 base, with 8 bases left in between. This clone was seen a handful of times. Its antigen is unknown. The whole isolated RNA underwent reverse transcription, so sequencing captured expressed TCRB transcripts. The method was immunoSEQ multiplex PCR; TCRdb's version includes in-frame clones alone and lacks a portion of them. The sample records more than 550,000 clones, over 11% being singletons. The chain has TRBV6-5 and TRBJ1-1; D possibly corresponds to TRBD1 (6 bases). The source of this sequence is a man aged 18 to 30 with type 1 diabetes. Sequencing used naive CD4+ T cells from blood. CDR3 in DNA: TGTGCCAGCAGTCAACAGGGGAACACTGAAGCTTTCTTT. Encoded protein: CASSQQGNTEAFF.